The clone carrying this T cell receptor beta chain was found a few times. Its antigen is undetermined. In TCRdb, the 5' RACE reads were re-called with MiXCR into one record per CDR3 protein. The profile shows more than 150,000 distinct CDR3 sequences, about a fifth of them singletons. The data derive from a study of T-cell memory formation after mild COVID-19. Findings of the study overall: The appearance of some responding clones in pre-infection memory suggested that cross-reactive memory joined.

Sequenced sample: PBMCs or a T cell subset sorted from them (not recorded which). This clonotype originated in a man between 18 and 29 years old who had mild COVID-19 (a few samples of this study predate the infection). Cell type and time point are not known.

The CDR3 spells CATSLGQGNNEQFF. CDR3 DNA: TGTGCCACTTCCTTGGGACAGGGTAACAATGAGCAGTTCTTC. V usage is TRBV28 and J usage is TRBJ2-1, with 9 bases identical to TRBD1. V was pared by 10 bases and J by 5 bases, with 9 bases of the junction left unmatched. CDR1 is MDHEN and CDR2 is SYDVKM in the germline V gene. This CDR3 comprises 14 residues.